Below are 9 T cell receptor beta chains sequenced from a single sample in a study of cytomegalovirus exposure and HLA in healthy donors. The PCR was carried out with 60 Vbeta primers and 13 Jbeta primers. Assay used: immunoSEQ multiplex PCR; TCRdb lists only in-frame clones, some missing. The repertoire holds roughly 120,000 clones, approximately 76% seen once, with roughly 8% in the top ten. The sequenced sample consisted of PBMCs. The receptor source for this set is a woman in her 50s in good health and CMV-seropositive.

The chain employs TRBV4-1 and TRBJ2-2, with a tentative D call TRBD1 (6 bases). Germline V gene lookup returns CDR1 MGHRA and CDR2 YSYEKL. V shed 3 bases and J shed 2 bases, with 10 bases lying between them. CDR3 length: 15 amino acids. DNA of the CDR3: TGCGCCAGCAGCCAGCTCGGGACAAACACCGGGGAGCTGTTTTTT. Protein product: CASSQLGTNTGELFF.

V usage is TRBV20-1 and J usage is TRBJ2-7; no firm D call. There are 11 residues in the CDR3. The V gene lost 3 bases and the J gene lost 6 bases, with 9 bases spanning the gap. Germline V gives CDR1 DFQATT, CDR2 SNEGSKA (reference sequence). CDR3: CSASYRSEQYF. The CDR3 coding sequence is TGCAGTGCTAGTTATCGCAGCGAGCAGTACTTC.

The rearrangement uses TRBV6-1 and TRBJ2-3; 9 nucleotides line up with TRBD2. Germline CDR1 and CDR2: MNHNS and SASEGT. Trimming cost V 10 bases and J 7 bases; bases outside gene matches: 9. The CDR3 spans 13 residues. CDR3 in amino acids: CATHSGSINTQYF. The CDR3 DNA follows: TGTGCCACCCATAGCGGGAGTATCAATACGCAGTATTTT.

The chain is built from TRBV7-3 and TRBJ1-2; no clear D gene. The CDR3 totals 15 residues. The germline CDR1 and CDR2 sequences are SGHTA and FQGTGA. V was clipped by 2 bases and J by 5 bases, with 15 bases between them. Here the CDR3 reads CASSLRVVPRYGYTF. The CDR3 DNA reads as TGTGCCAGCAGCTTACGCGTGGTGCCGAGGTATGGCTACACCTTC.

V gene TRBV12-5 combines with J gene TRBJ1-3; D is perhaps TRBD1 (5 bases). V was cut by 7 bases and J by 0 bases, with 13 bases left in between. The CDR3 sequence is 15 residues long. Germline V gives CDR1 LGHNT, CDR2 FRNRAP. The CDR3 sequence is CASALLGLSGNTIYF. The CDR3 DNA reads TGTGCTAGTGCCCTATTGGGACTCTCTGGAAACACCATATATTTT. The entire variable domain, with the rest obtained from reference TRBV12-5 and TRBJ1-3, is as follows: DARVTQTPRHKVTEMGQEVTMRCQPILGHNTVFWYRQTMMQGLELLAYFRNRAPLDDSGMPKDRFSAEMPDATLATLKIQPSEPRDSAVYFCASALLGLSGNTIYFGEGSWLTVV.

The chain employs TRBV9 and TRBJ1-5, with TRBD1 matching over 7 bases. The CDR3 has 14 residues. Germline V lookup: CDR1 SGDLS, CDR2 YYNGEE. The V and J ends lost 0 bases and 5 bases, in that order; junction bases with no gene match: 2. The chain's CDR3 is CASSVAGGDQPQHF. CDR3 in DNA: TGTGCCAGCAGCGTAGCAGGGGGTGATCAGCCCCAGCATTTT.

V and J are TRBV4-1 and TRBJ2-7; TRBD1 agrees at 8 bases. Trimming at V came to 5 bases and at J to 3 bases, leaving 18 bases not matched to a gene. There are 18 residues in the CDR3. The V gene's germline CDR1 is MGHRA and CDR2 YSYEKL. The CDR3 region is CASSGPAGGGKSFYEQYF. In nucleotides, the CDR3 is TGCGCCAGCAGCGGCCCGGCAGGGGGCGGAAAAAGTTTCTACGAGCAGTACTTC.

This clone appeared a single time. The chain employs TRBV27 and TRBJ1-1, with 7 nucleotides matching TRBD1. From germline, CDR1 is MNHEY and CDR2 SMNVEV (reference sequence). The CDR3 covers 14 residues. The J segment lost 0 bases and the V segment lost 6 bases, leaving 4 bases of the junction unmatched. The DNA of the CDR3 is TGTGCCAGCAGAATACAGGGGATGAACACTGAAGCTTTCTTT. Amino acids: CASRIQGMNTEAFF.

The V call is TRBV27, the J call TRBJ2-1; TRBD2 matches at 8 bases. The CDR3 contains 18 residues. Trimming took 6 bases from V and 0 from J; bases not matched to a gene: 13. Germline CDR1 and CDR2: MNHEY and SMNVEV (reference sequence). The CDR3 reads CASRPMGGRGGSYNEQFF. In nucleotides, the CDR3 is TGTGCCAGCAGGCCAATGGGGGGACGGGGGGGCTCCTACAATGAGCAGTTCTTC.